The 3 T cell receptor beta chains given below trace back to one sample, sequenced in a study of CD8+CD57+ T cells in acquired aplastic anemia. Genomic DNA acted as the template from which TCR beta VDJ combination and CDR3 sequence profiling were carried out. TCRdb used MiXCR to reprocess the reads, holding one entry per CDR3 protein. The sample consists of 95,000 to 120,000 distinct CDR3 sequences, 50% to 65% of them appearing once. The sample consisted of sorted CD4+, CD8+, or CD8+CD57+ T cells (not recorded which) from PBMCs. These receptors were taken from a human donor in good health, serving as a control.

V and J are TRBV27 and TRBJ1-6; D call uncertain. The CDR3 runs 13 residues. Trimming left V 6 bases short and J 11 bases short, with 14 bases between. Germline assignment: CDR1 MNHEY and CDR2 SMNVEV (reference sequence). This CDR3 is CASRAGVGTPLHF. The CDR3 DNA reads TGTGCCAGCAGAGCTGGGGTGGGAACACCCCTCCACTTT.

V usage is TRBV6-1 and J usage is TRBJ2-7, with unresolved D. Looked up from germline, CDR1 is MNHNS and CDR2 is SASEGT. The ends were cut back, 6 bases at V and 3 bases at J, with 9 bases in the middle. The CDR3 is 12 amino acids. CDR3 sequence: CASSPNGYEQYF. The DNA for the CDR3 is TGTGCCAGCAGCCCAAACGGCTACGAGCAGTACTTC.

CDR3 protein: CASSEGSGGETQYF. The CDR3 bases are TGTGCCAGCAGTGAGGGTAGCGGAGGAGAGACCCAGTACTTC. This chain links TRBV2 with TRBJ2-5; D might be TRBD2 (6 bases). This CDR3 has 14 residues. With 3 bases removed from V and 4 bases from J, the gap between germline ends came to 12 bases. Germline CDR1 SNHLY, CDR2 FYNNEI.